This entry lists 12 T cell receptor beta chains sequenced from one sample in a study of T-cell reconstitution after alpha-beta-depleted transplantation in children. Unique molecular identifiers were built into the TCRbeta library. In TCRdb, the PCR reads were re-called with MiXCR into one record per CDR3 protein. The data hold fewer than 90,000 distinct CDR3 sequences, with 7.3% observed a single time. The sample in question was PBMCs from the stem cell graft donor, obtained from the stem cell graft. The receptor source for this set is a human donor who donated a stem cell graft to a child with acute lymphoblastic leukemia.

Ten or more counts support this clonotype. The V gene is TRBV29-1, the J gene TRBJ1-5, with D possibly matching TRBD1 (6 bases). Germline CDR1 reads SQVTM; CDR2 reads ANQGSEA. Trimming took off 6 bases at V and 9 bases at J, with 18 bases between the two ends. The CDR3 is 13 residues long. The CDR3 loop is CSVPGTCPGPQHF. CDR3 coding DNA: TGCAGCGTCCCTGGGACATGCCCGGGGCCCCAGCATTTT.

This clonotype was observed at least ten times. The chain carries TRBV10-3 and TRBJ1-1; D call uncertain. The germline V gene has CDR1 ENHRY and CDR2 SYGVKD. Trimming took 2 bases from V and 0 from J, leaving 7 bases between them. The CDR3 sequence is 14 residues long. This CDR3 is CAISEGLLNTEAFF. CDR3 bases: TGTGCCATCAGTGAGGGGCTGTTGAACACTGAAGCTTTCTTT.

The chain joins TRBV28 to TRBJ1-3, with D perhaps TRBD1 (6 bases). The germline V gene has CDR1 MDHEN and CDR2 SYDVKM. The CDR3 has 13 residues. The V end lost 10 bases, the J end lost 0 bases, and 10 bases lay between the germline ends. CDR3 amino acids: CATGQHSGNTIYF. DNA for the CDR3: TGTGCCACCGGACAGCACTCTGGAAACACCATATATTTT.

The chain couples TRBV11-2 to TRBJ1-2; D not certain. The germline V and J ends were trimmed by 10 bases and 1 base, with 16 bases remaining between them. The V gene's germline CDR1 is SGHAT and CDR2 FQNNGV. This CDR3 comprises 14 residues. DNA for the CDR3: TGTGCCATGAGCTTAGAAGCAGTTAACTATGGCTACACCTTC. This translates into CAMSLEAVNYGYTF.

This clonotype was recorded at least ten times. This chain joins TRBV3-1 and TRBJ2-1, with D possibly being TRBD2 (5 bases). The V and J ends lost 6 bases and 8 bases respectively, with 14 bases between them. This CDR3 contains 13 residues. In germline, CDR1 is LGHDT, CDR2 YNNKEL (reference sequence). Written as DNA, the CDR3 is TGTGCCAGCAGGTTCCAAGCCGGGGATGAGCAGTTCTTC. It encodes CASRFQAGDEQFF.

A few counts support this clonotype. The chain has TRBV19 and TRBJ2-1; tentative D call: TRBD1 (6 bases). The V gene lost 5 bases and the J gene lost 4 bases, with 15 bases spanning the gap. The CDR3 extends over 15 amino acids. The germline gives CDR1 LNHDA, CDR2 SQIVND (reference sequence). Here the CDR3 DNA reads TGTGCCAGTAGTCTCAGGGGTGATTATTACAATGAGCAGTTCTTC. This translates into CASSLRGDYYNEQFF.

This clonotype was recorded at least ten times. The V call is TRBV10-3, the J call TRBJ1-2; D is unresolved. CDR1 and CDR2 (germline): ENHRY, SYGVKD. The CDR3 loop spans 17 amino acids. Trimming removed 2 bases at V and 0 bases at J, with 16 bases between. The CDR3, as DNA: TGTGCCATCAGTGAGGGGCGCTTGGCCTACGCTAACTATGGCTACACCTTC. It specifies CAISEGRLAYANYGYTF.

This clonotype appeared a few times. The CDR3 nucleotides read TGTGCCAGCAGTGCAAGGGGGAACACTGAAGCTTTCTTT. Protein: CASSARGNTEAFF. This chain links TRBV6-1 with TRBJ1-1; TRBD1 is a possible D gene (5 bases). The CDR3 runs 13 residues. Germline V CDR1 and CDR2: MNHNS, SASEGT. Trimming left V 4 bases short and J 1 base short, with 7 bases between.

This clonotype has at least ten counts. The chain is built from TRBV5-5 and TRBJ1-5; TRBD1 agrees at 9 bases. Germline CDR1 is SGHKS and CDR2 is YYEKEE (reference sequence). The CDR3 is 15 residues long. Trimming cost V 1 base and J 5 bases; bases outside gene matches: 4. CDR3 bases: TGTGCCAGCAGCTTGCGGGGACAGGGACATCAGCCCCAGCATTTT. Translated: CASSLRGQGHQPQHF. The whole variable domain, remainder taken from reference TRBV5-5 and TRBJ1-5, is DAGVTQSPTHLIKTRGQQVTLRCSPISGHKSVSWYQQVLGQGPQFIFQYYEKEERGRGNFPDRFSARQFPNYSSELNVNALLLGDSALYLCASSLRGQGHQPQHFGDGTRLSIL.

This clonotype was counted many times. The CDR3 region is CASSQQTSYEQYF. The CDR3 nucleotides read TGTGCCAGCAGCCAGCAGACTTCCTACGAGCAGTACTTC. This chain connects TRBV3-1 to TRBJ2-7; D remains ambiguous. Germline CDR1 LGHDT, CDR2 YNNKEL (reference sequence). Trimming cost V 3 bases and J 1 base, with 7 bases left between them. CDR3 length equals 13 residues.

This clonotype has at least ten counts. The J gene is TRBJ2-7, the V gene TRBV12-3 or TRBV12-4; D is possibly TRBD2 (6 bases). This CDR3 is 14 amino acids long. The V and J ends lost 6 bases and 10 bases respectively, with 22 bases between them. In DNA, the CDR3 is TGTGCCAGCAGGCCCGCGGGACCTTGGGCCGGCCAGTACTTC. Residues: CASRPAGPWAGQYF.

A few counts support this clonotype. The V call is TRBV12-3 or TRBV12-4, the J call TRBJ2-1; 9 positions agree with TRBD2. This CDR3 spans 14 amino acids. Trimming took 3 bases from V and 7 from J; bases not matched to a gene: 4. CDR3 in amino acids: CASSFASGVNEQFF. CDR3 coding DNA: TGTGCCAGCAGTTTCGCTAGCGGGGTGAATGAGCAGTTCTTC.